The clone carrying this TCR beta chain was recorded many times. Authors' methods: By means of reference gene primer amplification, nucleated cell counts were estimated. The method was immunoSEQ multiplex PCR; TCRdb's version includes in-frame clones alone and lacks a portion of them. V, J and clone size derive from that table, while D and trimming were established from the DNA sequence. This sample has 84,000 or so clones, with more than 80% found just once. The V end lost 6 bases, the J end lost 10 bases, and 13 bases lay between the germline ends. This CDR3 has 13 residues. In germline, CDR1 is MDHEN, CDR2 SYDVKM. The data are from a study of blood T cell repertoires in COVID-19. Study as a whole: Sources were T cells, B-cell-depleted T cells, or PBMCs; the material itself was cDNA or gDNA.

Sequencing was performed on peripheral blood. The sequence derives from a woman aged 80 or over with acute or convalescent COVID-19. V usage is TRBV28 and J usage is TRBJ1-6, with a tentative D call TRBD1 (5 bases). The CDR3 sequence: CASRGGSRSPLHF. CDR3 nucleotide sequence: TGTGCCAGCAGGGGGGGTTCTCGGTCACCCCTCCACTTT.